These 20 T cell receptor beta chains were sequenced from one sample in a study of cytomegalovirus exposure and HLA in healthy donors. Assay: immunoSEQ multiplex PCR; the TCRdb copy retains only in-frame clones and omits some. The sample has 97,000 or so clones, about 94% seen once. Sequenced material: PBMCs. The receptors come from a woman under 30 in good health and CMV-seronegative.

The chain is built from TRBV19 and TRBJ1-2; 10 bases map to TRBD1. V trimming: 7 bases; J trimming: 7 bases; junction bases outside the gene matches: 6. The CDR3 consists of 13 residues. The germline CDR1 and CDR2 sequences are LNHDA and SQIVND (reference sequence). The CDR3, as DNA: TGTGCCAGTAACGCGGACAGGGGGGGTGGCTACACCTTC. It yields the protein CASNADRGGGYTF.

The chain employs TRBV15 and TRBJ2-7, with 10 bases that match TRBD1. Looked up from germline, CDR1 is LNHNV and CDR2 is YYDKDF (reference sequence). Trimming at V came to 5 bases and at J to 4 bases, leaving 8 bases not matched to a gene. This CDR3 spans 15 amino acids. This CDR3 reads CATSAAGTGVYEQYF. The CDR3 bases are TGTGCCACCAGCGCCGCCGGGACAGGGGTGTACGAGCAGTACTTC.

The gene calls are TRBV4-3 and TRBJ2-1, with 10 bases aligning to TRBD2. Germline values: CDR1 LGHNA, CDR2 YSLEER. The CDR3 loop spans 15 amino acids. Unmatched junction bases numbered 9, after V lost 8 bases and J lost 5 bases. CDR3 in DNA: TGCGCCAGCGCCGTTAGCGGGGGGTGGGACAATGAGCAGTTCTTC. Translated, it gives CASAVSGGWDNEQFF.

The chain's CDR3 is CASSASYRDIANTEAFF. DNA for the CDR3: TGTGCCAGCAGCGCGTCCTACCGGGACATAGCAAACACTGAAGCTTTCTTT. The genes are TRBV9 and TRBJ1-1; possibly TRBD1 for D (6 bases). Germline V CDR1 and CDR2: SGDLS, YYNGEE. The CDR3 consists of 17 residues. Trimming removed 3 bases from V and 2 bases from J, with 20 bases in between.

The CDR3 sequence is CASSIQRGGDGRETQYF. CDR3 bases: TGTGCCAGCAGCATTCAGCGGGGGGGCGATGGTCGAGAGACCCAGTACTTC. The chain employs TRBV7-2 and TRBJ2-5, with 10 bases matching TRBD2. J gave up 4 bases and V 5 bases, and 13 bases lay outside the gene matches. The germline V gene encodes CDR1 SGHTA and CDR2 FQGNSA. CDR3 length: 17 residues.

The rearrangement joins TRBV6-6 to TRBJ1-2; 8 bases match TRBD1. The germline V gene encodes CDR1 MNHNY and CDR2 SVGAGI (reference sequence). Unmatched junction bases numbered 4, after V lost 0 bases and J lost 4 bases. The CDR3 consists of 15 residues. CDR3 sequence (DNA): TGTGCCAGCAGTTACTCTCTAGACAGGGGCTATGGCTACACCTTC. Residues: CASSYSLDRGYGYTF.

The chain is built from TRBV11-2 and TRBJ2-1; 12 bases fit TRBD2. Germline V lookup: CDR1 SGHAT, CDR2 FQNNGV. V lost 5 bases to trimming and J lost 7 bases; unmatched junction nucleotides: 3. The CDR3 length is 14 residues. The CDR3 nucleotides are TGTGCCAGCAGCACGACTAGCGGGAGAAATGAGCAGTTCTTC. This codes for CASSTTSGRNEQFF.

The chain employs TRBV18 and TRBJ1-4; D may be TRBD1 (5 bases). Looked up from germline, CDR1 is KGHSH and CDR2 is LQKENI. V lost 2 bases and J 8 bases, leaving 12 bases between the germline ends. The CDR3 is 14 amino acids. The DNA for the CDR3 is TGTGCCAGCTCACCAGCGGGGGTGGACGAAAAACTGTTTTTT. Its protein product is CASSPAGVDEKLFF.

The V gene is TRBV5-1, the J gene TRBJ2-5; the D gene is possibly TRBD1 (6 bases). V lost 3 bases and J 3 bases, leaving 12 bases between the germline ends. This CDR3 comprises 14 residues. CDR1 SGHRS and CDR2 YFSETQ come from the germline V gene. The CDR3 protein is CASSYTRTEETQYF. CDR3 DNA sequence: TGCGCCAGCAGCTACACTAGGACAGAAGAGACCCAGTACTTC. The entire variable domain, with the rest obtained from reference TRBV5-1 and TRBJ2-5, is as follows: KAGVTQTPRYLIKTRGQQVTLSCSPISGHRSVSWYQQTPGQGLQFLFEYFSETQRNKGNFPGRFSGRQFSNSRSEMNVSTLELGDSALYLCASSYTRTEETQYFGPGTRLLVL.

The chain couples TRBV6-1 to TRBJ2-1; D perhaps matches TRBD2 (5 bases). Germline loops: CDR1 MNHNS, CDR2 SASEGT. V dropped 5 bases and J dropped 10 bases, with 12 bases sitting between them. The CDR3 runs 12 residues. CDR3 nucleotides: TGTGCCAGCAGTCCCCGGCGAGGGGAGCAGTTCTTC. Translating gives CASSPRRGEQFF.

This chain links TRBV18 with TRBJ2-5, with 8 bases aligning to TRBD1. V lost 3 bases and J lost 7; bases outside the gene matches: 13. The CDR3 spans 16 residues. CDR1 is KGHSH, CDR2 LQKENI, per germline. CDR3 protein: CASSPGTGGDWGTQYF. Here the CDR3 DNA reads TGTGCCAGCTCACCCGGGACAGGAGGGGATTGGGGGACCCAGTACTTC.

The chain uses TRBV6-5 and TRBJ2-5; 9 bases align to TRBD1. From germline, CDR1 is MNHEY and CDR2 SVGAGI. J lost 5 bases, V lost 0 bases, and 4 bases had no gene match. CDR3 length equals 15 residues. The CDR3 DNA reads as TGTGCCAGCAGTTACTCGGGACAGGGACTGGAGACCCAGTACTTC. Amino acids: CASSYSGQGLETQYF.

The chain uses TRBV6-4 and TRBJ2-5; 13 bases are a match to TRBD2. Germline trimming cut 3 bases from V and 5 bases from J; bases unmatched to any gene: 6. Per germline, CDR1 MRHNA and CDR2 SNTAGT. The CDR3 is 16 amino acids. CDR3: CASSEGTSGAAETQYF. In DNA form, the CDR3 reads TGTGCCAGCAGTGAAGGGACTAGCGGGGCCGCGGAGACCCAGTACTTC.

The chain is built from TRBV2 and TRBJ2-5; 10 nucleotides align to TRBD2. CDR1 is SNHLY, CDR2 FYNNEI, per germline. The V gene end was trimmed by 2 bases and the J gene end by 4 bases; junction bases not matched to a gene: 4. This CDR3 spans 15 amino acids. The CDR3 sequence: CASSESTSGLETQYF. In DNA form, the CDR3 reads TGTGCCAGCAGTGAATCGACTAGCGGGCTAGAGACCCAGTACTTC.

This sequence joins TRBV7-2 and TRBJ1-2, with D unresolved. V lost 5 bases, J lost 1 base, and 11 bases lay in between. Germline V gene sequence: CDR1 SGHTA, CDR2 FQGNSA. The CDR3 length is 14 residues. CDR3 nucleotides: TGTGCCAGCAGCCCCGGGAGGATTAACTATGGCTACACCTTC. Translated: CASSPGRINYGYTF.

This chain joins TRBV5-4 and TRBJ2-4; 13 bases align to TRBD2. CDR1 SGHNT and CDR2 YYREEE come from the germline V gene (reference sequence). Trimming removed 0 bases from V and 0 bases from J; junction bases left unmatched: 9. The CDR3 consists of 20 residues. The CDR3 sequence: CASSLGLAGGMKEAKNIQYF. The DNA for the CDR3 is TGTGCCAGCAGCTTGGGACTAGCGGGGGGTATGAAAGAAGCCAAAAACATTCAGTACTTC. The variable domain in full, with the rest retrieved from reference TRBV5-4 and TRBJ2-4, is ETGVTQSPTHLIKTRGQQVTLRCSSQSGHNTVSWYQQALGQGPQFIFQYYREEENGRGNFPPRFSGLQFPNYSSELNVNALELDDSALYLCASSLGLAGGMKEAKNIQYFGAGTRLSVL.

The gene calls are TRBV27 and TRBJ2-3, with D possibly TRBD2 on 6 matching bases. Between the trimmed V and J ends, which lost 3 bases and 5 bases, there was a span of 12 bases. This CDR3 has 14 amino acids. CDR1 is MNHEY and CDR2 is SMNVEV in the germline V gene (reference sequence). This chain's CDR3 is CASSFTGVIDTQYF. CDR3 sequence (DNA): TGTGCCAGCAGTTTTACGGGAGTGATAGATACGCAGTATTTT.

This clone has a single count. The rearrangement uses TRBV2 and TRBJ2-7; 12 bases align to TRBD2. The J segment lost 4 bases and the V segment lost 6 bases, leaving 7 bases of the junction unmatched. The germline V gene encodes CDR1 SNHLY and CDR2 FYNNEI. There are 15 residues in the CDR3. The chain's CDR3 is CASSVLAGGQYEQYF. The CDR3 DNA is TGTGCCAGCAGCGTACTAGCGGGAGGACAATACGAGCAGTACTTC.

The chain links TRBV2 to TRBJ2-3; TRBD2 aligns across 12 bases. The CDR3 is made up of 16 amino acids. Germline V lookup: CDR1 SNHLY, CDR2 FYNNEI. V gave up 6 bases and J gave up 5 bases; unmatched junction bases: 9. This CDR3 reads CASSFGTSGLGDTQYF. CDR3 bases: TGTGCCAGCAGCTTCGGGACTAGCGGGTTAGGAGATACGCAGTATTTT. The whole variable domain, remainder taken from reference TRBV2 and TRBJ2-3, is EPEVTQTPSHQVTQMGQEVILRCVPISNHLYFYWYRQILGQKVEFLVSFYNNEISEKSEIFDDQFSVERPDGSNFTLKIRSTKLEDSAMYFCASSFGTSGLGDTQYFGPGTRLTVL.

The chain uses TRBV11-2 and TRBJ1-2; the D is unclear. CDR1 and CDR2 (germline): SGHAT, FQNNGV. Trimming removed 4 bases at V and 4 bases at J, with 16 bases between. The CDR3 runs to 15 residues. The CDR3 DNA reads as TGTGCCAGCAGCTCCCTTGGACTGCGCATCTATGGCTACACCTTC. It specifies CASSSLGLRIYGYTF. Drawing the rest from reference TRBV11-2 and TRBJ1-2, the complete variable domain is EAGVAQSPRYKIIEKRQSVAFWCNPISGHATLYWYQQILGQGPKLLIQFQNNGVVDDSQLPKDRFSAERLKGVDSTLKIQPAKLEDSAVYLCASSSLGLRIYGYTFGSGTRLTVV.